This T cell receptor beta chain derives from a study of cytomegalovirus exposure and HLA in healthy donors. Overall study findings and caveats: The listing of 150 to 200 TCR beta chains classed them as cytomegalovirus-associated. Clusters of TCRs from the first cohort tended to co-occur in the roughly 120 validation repertoires (as a later analysis found). The CMV antigen specificity of three CMV-associated chains was confirmed through in vitro analysis.

As concerns this clone: What it binds is unknown.

The CDR3 sequence is 13 residues long. Trimming stripped 7 bases from V and 3 bases from J, with 12 bases between. From germline, CDR1 is PRHDT and CDR2 FYEKMQ (reference sequence). The table came from immunoSEQ multiplex PCR; TCRdb's copy has only in-frame clones and leaves some out. The data show about 340,000 clones, 86% seen once. The receptor comes from a young woman in good health and CMV-seronegative. This chain joins TRBV13 and TRBJ1-2; tentatively, D is TRBD1 (5 bases). Sequencing was performed on PBMCs. The CDR3 spells CASKGPGDYGYTF. CDR3 in DNA: TGTGCCAGCAAGGGACCGGGGGACTATGGCTACACCTTC.